These 14 T cell receptor beta chains were sequenced from one sample in a study of shared clonotypes between healthy human individuals. Here immunoSEQ multiplex PCR was the method, and the copy in TCRdb shows in-frame clones only, minus some. The data show about 1 million clones, around 78% seen once. Sequencing input: memory CD4+ T cells from PBMCs. Subset in this sample: CD45RA-negative fraction. The receptors were sampled from a man between 18 and 35 years old in good health. Some clones in this sample may be carry-over from other donors' samples.

This rearrangement joins TRBV9 to TRBJ1-2, with D tentatively TRBD1 (5 bases). V lost 0 bases to trimming and J lost 5 bases, with 8 bases between them. From germline, CDR1 is SGDLS and CDR2 YYNGEE. This CDR3 has 13 amino acids. The CDR3 reads CASSVGQQYGYTF. The CDR3 DNA is TGTGCCAGCAGCGTAGGACAGCAATATGGCTACACCTTC.

The chain employs TRBV6-5 and TRBJ2-5; D assignment may be TRBD1 or TRBD2 (5 bases each). Deletions cut 4 bases from V and 5 bases from J, with 17 bases between. The CDR3 runs 15 residues. The germline V gene has CDR1 MNHEY and CDR2 SVGAGI. The CDR3 protein is CASSSRPRGGETQYF. CDR3 DNA: TGTGCCAGCAGTTCACGGCCGAGGGGTGGGGAGACCCAGTACTTC.

This clone was detected only once. V gene TRBV11-2 combines with J gene TRBJ1-4, with D hard to call. Trimming pared 5 bases from V and 0 bases from J, leaving 13 bases between. This CDR3 region has 16 residues. The germline CDR1 and CDR2 sequences are SGHAT and FQNNGV. The CDR3 DNA sequence: TGTGCCAGCAGCCCTCCACGGCGTGCAACTAATGAAAAACTGTTTTTT. This codes for CASSPPRRATNEKLFF.

The genes are TRBV18 and TRBJ2-3; D gene ambiguous. The V end lost 2 bases, the J end lost 11 bases, and 11 bases lay between the germline ends. This CDR3 comprises 12 residues. Germline lookup yields CDR1 KGHSH and CDR2 LQKENI. The CDR3 loop is CASSPGLDWQYF. The CDR3 DNA reads TGTGCCAGCTCACCAGGCCTGGATTGGCAGTATTTT. Full variable domain (rest looked up from reference TRBV18 and TRBJ2-3): NAGVMQNPRHLVRRRGQEARLRCSPMKGHSHVYWYRQLPEEGLKFMVYLQKENIIDESGMPKERFSAEFPKEGPSILRIQQVVRGDSAAYFCASSPGLDWQYFGPGTRLTVL.

As concerns this clone: Other DNA sequences in the same sample also yield this CDR3. V is TRBV5-1 and J is TRBJ2-1; D perhaps matches TRBD2 (5 bases). The ends were cut back, 0 bases at V and 0 bases at J, with 10 bases in the middle. This CDR3 comprises 16 residues. Germline-derived CDR1 and CDR2 are SGHRS and YFSETQ. CDR3 DNA sequence: TGCGCCAGCAGCTTGGGGGCGGGTAGCTCCTACAATGAGCAGTTCTTC. Its translation: CASSLGAGSSYNEQFF. The full variable domain, its missing parts supplied by reference TRBV5-1 and TRBJ2-1, is KAGVTQTPRYLIKTRGQQVTLSCSPISGHRSVSWYQQTPGQGLQFLFEYFSETQRNKGNFPGRFSGRQFSNSRSEMNVSTLELGDSALYLCASSLGAGSSYNEQFFGPGTRLTVL.

This clone was detected only a few times. The V gene is TRBV2, the J gene TRBJ2-1; D might be TRBD1 or TRBD2, each matching 5 bases. CDR1 and CDR2 (germline): SNHLY, FYNNEI. Trimming removed 7 bases from V and 0 bases from J, with 28 bases in between. The CDR3 consists of 20 residues. CDR3 in amino acids: CASKSARGNSGGRSYNEQFF. The CDR3 nucleotides are TGTGCCAGCAAATCCGCTCGCGGAAACAGTGGGGGTCGCTCCTACAATGAGCAGTTCTTC.

This chain links TRBV5-1 with TRBJ2-7; no reliable D call. V lost 4 bases and J lost 2, with 13 bases in between. The CDR3 has 14 residues. Looked up from germline, CDR1 is SGHRS and CDR2 is YFSETQ. In DNA form, the CDR3 reads TGCGCCAGCAGCCAGGTGGGCGGACCCTACGAGCAGTACTTC. It is translated as CASSQVGGPYEQYF.

The J gene is TRBJ1-2, the V gene TRBV6-5; TRBD1 might be the D (5 bases). Germline V gene sequence: CDR1 MNHEY, CDR2 SVGAGI. V was cut by 6 bases and J by 8 bases, with 13 bases left in between. The CDR3 has 12 amino acids. CDR3 DNA: TGTGCCAGCAGCCTGGAAGGGGACGGCTACACCTTC. Protein: CASSLEGDGYTF.

The chain links TRBV30 to TRBJ2-1, with a weak D call TRBD1 (9 bases). The CDR3 extends over 14 amino acids. The V gene's germline CDR1 is GTSNPN and CDR2 SVGIG (reference sequence). Deletions cut 7 bases from V and 11 bases from J, with 24 bases between. The CDR3 bases are TGTGCCTCGGGAGGGGGACAGGGTCCTTTACAGCAGTTCTTC. It specifies CASGGGQGPLQQFF.

The J gene is TRBJ1-1, the V gene TRBV7-8; TRBD1 matches at 9 bases. V gave up 4 bases and J gave up 6 bases; unmatched junction bases: 6. The CDR3 extends over 14 amino acids. CDR1 is SGHVS, CDR2 FQNEAQ, per germline. In nucleotides, the CDR3 is TGTGCCAGCAGCTCCCGGGACAGGGACCCTGAAGCTTTCTTT. Translating it yields CASSSRDRDPEAFF.

This chain uses TRBV29-1 with TRBJ2-3, with TRBD1 identical over 9 bases. J was trimmed by 6 bases and V by 6 bases; bases with no gene match: 10. The CDR3 has 14 residues. Germline CDR1 reads SQVTM; CDR2 reads ANQGSEA. The CDR3 spells CSVSATGGSDTQYF. The CDR3 DNA reads as TGCAGCGTCAGCGCGACAGGGGGGTCGGATACGCAGTATTTT.

The genes are TRBV4-1 and TRBJ2-5, with 9 positions matching TRBD2. The CDR3 runs 17 residues. The V gene end was trimmed by 0 bases and the J gene end by 0 bases; junction bases not matched to a gene: 5. The germline CDR1 and CDR2 sequences are MGHRA and YSYEKL. DNA for the CDR3: TGCGCCAGCAGCCAAGATAATAGCGGGAGCAACCAAGAGACCCAGTACTTC. The encoded protein is CASSQDNSGSNQETQYF.

V is TRBV2 and J is TRBJ2-5, with TRBD2 as a possible D gene (6 bases). CDR3 length equals 13 residues. Trimming took off 7 bases at V and 3 bases at J, with 12 bases between the two ends. Germline V gene lookup returns CDR1 SNHLY and CDR2 FYNNEI. CDR3: CASKQAGKETQYF. CDR3 bases: TGTGCCAGCAAGCAGGCGGGGAAAGAGACCCAGTACTTC.

This chain connects TRBV14 to TRBJ2-1; 12 bases are a match to TRBD2. The CDR3 contains 17 residues. The ends lost 7 bases at V and 6 bases at J; junction bases unmatched: 13. CDR1 is SGHDN and CDR2 is FVKESK in the germline V gene. CDR3 residues: CASTDSDGLAGFNEQFF. CDR3 DNA sequence: TGTGCCAGCACTGACTCGGATGGACTAGCGGGATTCAATGAGCAGTTCTTC.